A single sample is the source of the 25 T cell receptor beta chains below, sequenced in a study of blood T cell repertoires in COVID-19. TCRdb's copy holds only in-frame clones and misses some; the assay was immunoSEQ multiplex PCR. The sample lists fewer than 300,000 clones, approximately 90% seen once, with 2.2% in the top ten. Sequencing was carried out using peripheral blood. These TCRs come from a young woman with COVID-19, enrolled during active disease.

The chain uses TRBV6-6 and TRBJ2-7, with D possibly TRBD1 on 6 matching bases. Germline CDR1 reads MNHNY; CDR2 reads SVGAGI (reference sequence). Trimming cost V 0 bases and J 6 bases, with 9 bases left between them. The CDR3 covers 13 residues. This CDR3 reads CASSYSDSSEQYF. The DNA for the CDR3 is TGTGCCAGCAGTTACTCGGACAGTTCCGAGCAGTACTTC.

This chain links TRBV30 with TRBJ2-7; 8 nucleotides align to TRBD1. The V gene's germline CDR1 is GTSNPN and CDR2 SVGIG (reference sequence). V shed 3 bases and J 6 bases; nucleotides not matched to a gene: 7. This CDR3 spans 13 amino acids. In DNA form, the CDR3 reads TGTGCCTGGAGCCAGGGGGCTCCCCGCGAGCAGTACTTC. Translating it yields CAWSQGAPREQYF.

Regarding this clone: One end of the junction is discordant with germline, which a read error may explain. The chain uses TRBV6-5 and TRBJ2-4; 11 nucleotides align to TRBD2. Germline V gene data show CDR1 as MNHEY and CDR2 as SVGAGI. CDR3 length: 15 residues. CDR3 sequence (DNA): TGTGCCAGCAGTGACTCTAGCGGGAGGCGCAACATTCAGTACTTC. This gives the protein CASSDSSGRRNIQYF.

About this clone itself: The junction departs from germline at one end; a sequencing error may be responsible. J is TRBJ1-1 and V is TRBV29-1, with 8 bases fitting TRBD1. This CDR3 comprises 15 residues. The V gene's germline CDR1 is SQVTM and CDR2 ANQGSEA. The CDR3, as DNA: TGCAGCGTCGAAGGACAGGGTGCGATCAACACTGAAGCTTTCTTT. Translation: CSVEGQGAINTEAFF.

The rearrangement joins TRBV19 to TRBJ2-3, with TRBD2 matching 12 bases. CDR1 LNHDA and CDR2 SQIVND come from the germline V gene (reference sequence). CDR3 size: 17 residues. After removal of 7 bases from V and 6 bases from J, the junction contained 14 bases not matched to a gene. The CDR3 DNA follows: TGTGCCAGTACCCCCTCTCTGCTAGCGGGAGGGCCGGATACGCAGTATTTT. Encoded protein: CASTPSLLAGGPDTQYF.

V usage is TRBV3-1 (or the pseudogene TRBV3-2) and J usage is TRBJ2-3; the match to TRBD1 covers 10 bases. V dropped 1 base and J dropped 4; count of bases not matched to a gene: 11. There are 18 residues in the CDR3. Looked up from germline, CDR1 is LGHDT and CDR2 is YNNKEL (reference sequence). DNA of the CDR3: TGTGCCAGCAGCCAAGTTTCTCCGGGACAGGGGAGGGCAGATACGCAGTATTTT. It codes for CASSQVSPGQGRADTQYF.

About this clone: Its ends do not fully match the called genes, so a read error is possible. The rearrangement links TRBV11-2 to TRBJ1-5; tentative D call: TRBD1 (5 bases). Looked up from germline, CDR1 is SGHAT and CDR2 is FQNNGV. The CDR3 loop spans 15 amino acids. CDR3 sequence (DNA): TGTGCCAGCAGCGTAGACAGTTATAGCAATCAGCCCCAGCATTTT. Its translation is CASSVDSYSNQPQHF.

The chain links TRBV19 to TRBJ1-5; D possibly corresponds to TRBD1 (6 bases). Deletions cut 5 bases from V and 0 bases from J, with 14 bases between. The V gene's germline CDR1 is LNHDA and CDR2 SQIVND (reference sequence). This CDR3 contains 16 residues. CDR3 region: CASSLGQHYSNQPQHF. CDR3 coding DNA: TGTGCCAGTAGTCTAGGACAGCACTATAGCAATCAGCCCCAGCATTTT.

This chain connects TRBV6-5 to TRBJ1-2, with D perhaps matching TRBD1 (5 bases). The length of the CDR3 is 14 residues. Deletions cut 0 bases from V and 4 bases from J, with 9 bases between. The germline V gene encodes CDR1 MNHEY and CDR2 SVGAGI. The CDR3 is CASSYSRQGYGYTF. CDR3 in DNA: TGTGCCAGCAGTTACTCTAGGCAGGGCTATGGCTACACCTTC.

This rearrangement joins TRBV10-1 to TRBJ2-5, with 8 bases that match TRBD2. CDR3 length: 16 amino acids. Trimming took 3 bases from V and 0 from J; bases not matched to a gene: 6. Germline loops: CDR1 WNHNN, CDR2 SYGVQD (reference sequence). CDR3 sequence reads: CASSEASGLYQETQYF. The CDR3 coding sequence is TGCGCCAGCAGTGAAGCTAGCGGGTTATACCAAGAGACCCAGTACTTC.

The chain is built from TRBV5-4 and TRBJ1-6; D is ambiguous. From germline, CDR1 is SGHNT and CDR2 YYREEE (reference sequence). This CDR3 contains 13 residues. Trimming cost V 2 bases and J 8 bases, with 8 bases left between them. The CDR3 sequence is CASSFLADSPLHF. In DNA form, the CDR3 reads TGTGCCAGCAGCTTTCTGGCAGATTCACCCCTCCACTTT. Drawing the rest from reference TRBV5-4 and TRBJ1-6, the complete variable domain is ETGVTQSPTHLIKTRGQQVTLRCSSQSGHNTVSWYQQALGQGPQFIFQYYREEENGRGNFPPRFSGLQFPNYSSELNVNALELDDSALYLCASSFLADSPLHFGNGTRLTVT.

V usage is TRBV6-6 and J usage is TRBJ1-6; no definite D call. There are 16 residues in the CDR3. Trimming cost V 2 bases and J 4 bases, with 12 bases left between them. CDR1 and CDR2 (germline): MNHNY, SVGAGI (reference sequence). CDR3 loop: CASSYTDTPYNSPLHF. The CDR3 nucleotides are TGTGCCAGCAGTTACACAGACACTCCTTATAATTCACCCCTCCACTTT.

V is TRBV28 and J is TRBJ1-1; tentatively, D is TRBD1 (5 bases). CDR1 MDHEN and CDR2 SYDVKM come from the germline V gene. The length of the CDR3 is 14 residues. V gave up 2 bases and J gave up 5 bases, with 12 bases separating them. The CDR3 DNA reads TGTGCCAGCAGTTTAGGCAGGGCGTGGACTGAAGCTTTCTTT. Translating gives CASSLGRAWTEAFF.

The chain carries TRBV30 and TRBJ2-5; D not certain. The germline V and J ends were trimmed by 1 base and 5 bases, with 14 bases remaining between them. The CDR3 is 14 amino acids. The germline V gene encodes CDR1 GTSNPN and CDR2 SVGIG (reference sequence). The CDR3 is CAWSASPIYETQYF. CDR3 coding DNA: TGTGCCTGGAGTGCTTCCCCTATTTATGAGACCCAGTACTTC.

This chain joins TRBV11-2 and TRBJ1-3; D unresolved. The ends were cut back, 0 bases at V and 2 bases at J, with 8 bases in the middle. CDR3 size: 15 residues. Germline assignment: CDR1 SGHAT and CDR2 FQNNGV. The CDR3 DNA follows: TGTGCCAGCAGCTTAGATCCCGGGGCTGGAAACACCATATATTTT. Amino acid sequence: CASSLDPGAGNTIYF.

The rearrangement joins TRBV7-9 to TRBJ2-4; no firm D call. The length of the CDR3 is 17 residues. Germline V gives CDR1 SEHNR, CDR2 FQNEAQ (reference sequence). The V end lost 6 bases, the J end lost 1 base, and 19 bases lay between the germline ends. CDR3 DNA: TGTGCCAGCAGTCCTGACACATACACCTGGGCCAAAAACATTCAGTACTTC. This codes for CASSPDTYTWAKNIQYF.

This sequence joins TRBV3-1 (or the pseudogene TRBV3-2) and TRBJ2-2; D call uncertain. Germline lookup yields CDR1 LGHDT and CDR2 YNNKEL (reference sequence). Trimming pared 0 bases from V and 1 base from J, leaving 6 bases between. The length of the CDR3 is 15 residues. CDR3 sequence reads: CASSQDVQNTGELFF. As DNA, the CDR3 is TGTGCCAGCAGCCAAGATGTACAGAACACCGGGGAGCTGTTTTTT.

The CDR3 region is CSVAGEFAFSGNTIYF. As DNA, the CDR3 is TGCAGCGTTGCAGGGGAATTCGCATTCTCTGGAAACACCATATATTTT. This chain connects TRBV29-1 to TRBJ1-3; perhaps TRBD1 as D (6 bases). The CDR3 contains 16 residues. V lost 4 bases, J lost 0 bases, and 16 bases lay in between. The germline CDR1 and CDR2 sequences are SQVTM and ANQGSEA.

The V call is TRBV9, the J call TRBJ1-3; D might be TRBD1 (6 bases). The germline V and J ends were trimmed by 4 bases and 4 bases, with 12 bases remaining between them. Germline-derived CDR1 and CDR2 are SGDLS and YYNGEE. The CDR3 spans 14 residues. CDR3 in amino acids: CASSPDRPGNTIYF. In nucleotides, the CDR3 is TGTGCCAGCAGCCCCGACAGGCCCGGAAACACCATATATTTT. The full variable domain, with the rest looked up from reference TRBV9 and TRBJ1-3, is DSGVTQTPKHLITATGQRVTLRCSPRSGDLSVYWYQQSLDQGLQFLIQYYNGEERAKGNILERFSAQQFPDLHSELNLSSLELGDSALYFCASSPDRPGNTIYFGEGSWLTVV.

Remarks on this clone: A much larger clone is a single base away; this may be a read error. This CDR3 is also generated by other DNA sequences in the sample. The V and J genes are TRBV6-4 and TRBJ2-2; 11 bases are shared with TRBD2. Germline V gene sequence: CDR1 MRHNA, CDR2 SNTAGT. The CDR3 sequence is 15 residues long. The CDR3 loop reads CASSEGTSGTGELFF. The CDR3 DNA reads TGTGCTAGCAGTGAAGGGACTAGCGGCACCGGGGAGCTGTTTTTT.

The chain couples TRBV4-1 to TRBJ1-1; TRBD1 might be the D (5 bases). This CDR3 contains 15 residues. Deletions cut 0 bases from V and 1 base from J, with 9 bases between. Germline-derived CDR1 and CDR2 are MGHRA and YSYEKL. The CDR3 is CASSQDGGGNTEAFF. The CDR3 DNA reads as TGCGCCAGCAGCCAAGACGGGGGAGGGAACACTGAAGCTTTCTTT.

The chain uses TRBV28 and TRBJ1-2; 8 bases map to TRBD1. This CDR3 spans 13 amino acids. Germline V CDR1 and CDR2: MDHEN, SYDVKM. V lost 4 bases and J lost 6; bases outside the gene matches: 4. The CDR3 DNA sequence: TGTGCCAGCAGTTCATGGGACAGGAATGGCTACACCTTC. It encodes CASSSWDRNGYTF.

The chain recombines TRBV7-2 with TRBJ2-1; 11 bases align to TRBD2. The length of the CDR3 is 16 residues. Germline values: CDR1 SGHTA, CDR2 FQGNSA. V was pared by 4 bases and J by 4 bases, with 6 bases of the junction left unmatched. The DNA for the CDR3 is TGTGCCAGCAGCTCTAAACTAGCGGGGGTATACAATGAGCAGTTCTTC. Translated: CASSSKLAGVYNEQFF.

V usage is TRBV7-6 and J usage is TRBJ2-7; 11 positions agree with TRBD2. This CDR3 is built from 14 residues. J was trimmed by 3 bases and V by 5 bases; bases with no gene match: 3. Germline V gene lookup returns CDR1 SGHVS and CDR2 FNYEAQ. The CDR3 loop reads CASSPGLAGYEQYF. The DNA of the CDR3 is TGTGCCAGCAGCCCCGGACTAGCGGGCTACGAGCAGTACTTC.

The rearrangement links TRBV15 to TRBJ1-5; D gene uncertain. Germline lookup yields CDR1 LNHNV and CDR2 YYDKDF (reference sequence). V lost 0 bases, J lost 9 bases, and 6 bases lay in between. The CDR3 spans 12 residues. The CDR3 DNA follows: TGTGCCACCAGCAGAGATAACGGGCCCCAGCATTTT. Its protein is CATSRDNGPQHF.